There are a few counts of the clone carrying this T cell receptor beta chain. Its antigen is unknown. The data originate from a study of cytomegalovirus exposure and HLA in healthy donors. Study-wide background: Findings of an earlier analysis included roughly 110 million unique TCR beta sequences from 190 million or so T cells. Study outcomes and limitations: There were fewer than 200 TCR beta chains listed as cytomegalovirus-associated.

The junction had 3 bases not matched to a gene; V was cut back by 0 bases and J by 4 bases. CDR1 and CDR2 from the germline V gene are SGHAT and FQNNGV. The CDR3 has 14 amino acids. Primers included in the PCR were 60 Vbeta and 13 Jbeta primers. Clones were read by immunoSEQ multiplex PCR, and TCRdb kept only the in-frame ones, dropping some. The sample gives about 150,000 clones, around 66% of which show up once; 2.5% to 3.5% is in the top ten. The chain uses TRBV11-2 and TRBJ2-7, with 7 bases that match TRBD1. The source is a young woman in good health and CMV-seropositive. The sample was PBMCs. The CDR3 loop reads CASSLEPGGYEQYF. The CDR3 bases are TGTGCCAGCAGCTTAGAGCCAGGGGGATACGAGCAGTACTTC.